This entry lists 29 T cell receptor beta chains sequenced from one sample in a study of cytomegalovirus exposure and HLA in healthy donors. Use of 60 Vbeta and 13 Jbeta primers characterized the PCR. Repertoires were generated with immunoSEQ multiplex PCR, while TCRdb's copy carries only in-frame clones and drops some. The sample contains some 150,000 clones, approximately 82% of which appear only once. The specimen was PBMCs. Every receptor here comes from a man aged 35 to 55 in good health and CMV-seronegative.

J is TRBJ1-1 and V is TRBV6-5; tentatively, D is TRBD1 (5 bases). The V end lost 7 bases, the J end lost 0 bases, and 9 bases lay between the germline ends. The CDR3 has 13 amino acids. Germline-derived CDR1 and CDR2 are MNHEY and SVGAGI. The CDR3 DNA is TGTGCCAGCACCTCGGACATGAACACTGAAGCTTTCTTT. Translated: CASTSDMNTEAFF.

The V and J genes are TRBV5-4 and TRBJ1-1; D may be TRBD1 (6 bases). The V end was cut by 2 bases, the J end by 0 bases, with 14 bases between. The CDR3 has 16 residues. CDR1 SGHNT and CDR2 YYREEE come from the germline V gene (reference sequence). This CDR3 reads CASSFSGAPMNTEAFF. The CDR3 bases are TGTGCCAGCAGCTTTTCAGGGGCCCCTATGAACACTGAAGCTTTCTTT.

This clone came up once. V usage is TRBV4-3 and J usage is TRBJ2-1, with D uncertain. From germline, CDR1 is LGHNA and CDR2 YSLEER. This CDR3 contains 17 residues. Trimming removed 0 bases at V and 0 bases at J, with 12 bases between. CDR3: CASSQDQYLSSYNEQFF. The DNA of the CDR3 is TGCGCCAGCAGCCAAGATCAATACCTTAGCTCCTACAATGAGCAGTTCTTC.

This clone showed up just a few times. DNA of the CDR3: TGTGCCAGCAGCCCATCACTGCCGGGACAGGGGGCGTTCGAGCAGTACTTC. Its protein is CASSPSLPGQGAFEQYF. The chain recombines TRBV11-2 with TRBJ2-7; 12 bases are a match to TRBD1. The CDR3 extends over 17 amino acids. With V trimmed by 5 bases and J by 6 bases, 14 bases remained unmatched. Germline-derived CDR1 and CDR2 are SGHAT and FQNNGV.

The chain recombines TRBV30 with TRBJ2-5; TRBD1 aligns across 9 bases. The CDR3 is 15 residues long. Trimming took 1 base from V and 2 from J; bases not matched to a gene: 5. Germline values: CDR1 GTSNPN, CDR2 SVGIG (reference sequence). CDR3 residues: CAWSEGTGLQETQYF. CDR3 nucleotide sequence: TGTGCCTGGAGTGAAGGGACAGGGTTGCAAGAGACCCAGTACTTC.

The genes are TRBV19 and TRBJ2-1; D unclear. The V and J ends lost 6 bases and 0 bases respectively, with 12 bases between them. CDR1 and CDR2 from the germline V gene are LNHDA and SQIVND (reference sequence). The CDR3 contains 15 residues. The chain's CDR3 is CASRRSASSYNEQFF. The CDR3 region has the DNA TGTGCCAGTAGGAGAAGCGCGAGCTCCTACAATGAGCAGTTCTTC.

V and J are TRBV19 and TRBJ2-1; maybe TRBD2 (6 bases). Germline CDR1 reads LNHDA; CDR2 reads SQIVND (reference sequence). The CDR3 spans 16 residues. Trimming stripped 8 bases from V and 0 bases from J, with 17 bases between. The chain's CDR3 is CASGSRLEGSYNEQFF. The CDR3 DNA reads TGTGCCAGTGGGTCGCGCCTGGAGGGCTCCTACAATGAGCAGTTCTTC.

This clone was detected once. CDR3 nucleotide sequence: TGTGCCAGTAAGGGGACATTAGAGCAGTTCTTC. This encodes CASKGTLEQFF. V is TRBV19 and J is TRBJ2-1, with TRBD1 as a possible D gene (6 bases). The V end lost 7 bases, the J end lost 10 bases, and 11 bases lay between the germline ends. CDR1 LNHDA and CDR2 SQIVND come from the germline V gene (reference sequence). The CDR3 is 11 amino acids.

The V and J genes are TRBV30 and TRBJ1-3; D is uncertain. The CDR3 covers 12 residues. Trimming stripped 6 bases from V and 4 bases from J, with 10 bases between. Germline assignment: CDR1 GTSNPN and CDR2 SVGIG (reference sequence). CDR3 in amino acids: CACPSSGNTIYF. The CDR3 bases are TGTGCCTGTCCCAGTTCCGGAAACACCATATATTTT.

Only one count was recorded for this clone. The rearrangement joins TRBV11-2 to TRBJ1-2; D not certain. The V end was cut by 6 bases, the J end by 7 bases, with 15 bases between. There are 13 residues in the CDR3. Germline CDR1 reads SGHAT; CDR2 reads FQNNGV. The CDR3 DNA is TGTGCCAGCAGTCCTTTAGTGGGAGTTGGCTACACCTTC. Its translation is CASSPLVGVGYTF.

The chain carries TRBV7-9 and TRBJ1-6; D not resolved. V was pared by 4 bases and J by 4 bases, with 14 bases between. The germline V gene encodes CDR1 SEHNR and CDR2 FQNEAQ (reference sequence). The CDR3 consists of 16 residues. The CDR3 DNA sequence: TGTGCCAGCAGCTCCGCTAGGCAGATGTATAATTCACCCCTCCACTTT. Encoded protein: CASSSARQMYNSPLHF.

V usage is TRBV4-3 and J usage is TRBJ1-6; TRBD1 agrees at 7 bases. Germline V lookup: CDR1 LGHNA, CDR2 YSLEER. V dropped 1 base and J dropped 5; count of bases not matched to a gene: 2. This CDR3 is built from 15 residues. In nucleotides, the CDR3 is TGCGCCAGCAGCCAAGTGGACAGGAATAATTCACCCCTCCACTTT. Its translation: CASSQVDRNNSPLHF.

The chain joins TRBV7-3 to TRBJ2-5; unclear D gene. V was trimmed by 2 bases and J by 3 bases, leaving 7 bases between them. Germline V gene data show CDR1 as SGHTA and CDR2 as FQGTGA. The CDR3 loop spans 13 amino acids. The CDR3 loop reads CASSLDNEETQYF. CDR3 nucleotides: TGTGCCAGCAGCTTAGACAACGAAGAGACCCAGTACTTC. The whole variable domain, filled in from reference TRBV7-3 and TRBJ2-5, reads GAGVSQTPSNKVTEKGKYVELRCDPISGHTALYWYRQSLGQGPEFLIYFQGTGAADDSGLPNDRFFAVRPEGSVSTLKIQRTERGDSAVYLCASSLDNEETQYFGPGTRLLVL.

V usage is TRBV2 and J usage is TRBJ2-4; 9 positions agree with TRBD1. CDR1 SNHLY and CDR2 FYNNEI come from the germline V gene. The CDR3 contains 13 residues. V was clipped by 5 bases and J by 8 bases; unmatched bases: 4. The CDR3 spells CASSTGGWDIQYF. CDR3 nucleotide sequence: TGTGCCAGCAGTACAGGGGGCTGGGACATTCAGTACTTC.

V is TRBV27 and J is TRBJ2-7; 9 bases are a match to TRBD1. CDR3 length: 13 residues. Unmatched junction bases numbered 9, after V lost 8 bases and J lost 7 bases. In germline, CDR1 is MNHEY, CDR2 SMNVEV (reference sequence). CDR3 region: CASSTGGAGEQYF. Written as DNA, the CDR3 is TGTGCCAGCTCCACAGGGGGCGCGGGAGAGCAGTACTTC.

This clone occurred a few times. The chain is built from TRBV11-3 and TRBJ2-1; weak D call: TRBD2 (6 bases). Deletions cut 1 base from V and 1 base from J, with 17 bases between. This CDR3 is built from 18 residues. Germline V gene sequence: CDR1 SGHNT, CDR2 YENEEA. The CDR3 here is CASSLGGGGIGSYNEQFF. CDR3 in DNA: TGTGCCAGCAGCTTAGGGGGAGGCGGGATAGGATCCTACAATGAGCAGTTCTTC.

This clone was observed a handful of times. This specimen includes other DNA sequences encoding the same CDR3. The rearrangement joins TRBV4-3 to TRBJ2-3; D perhaps matches TRBD2 (6 bases). CDR3 length: 16 residues. The germline CDR1 and CDR2 sequences are LGHNA and YSLEER. Trimming pared 3 bases from V and 0 bases from J, leaving 13 bases between. CDR3 DNA sequence: TGCGCCAGCAGCCATGGACTGGCGGGGAGCACAGATACGCAGTATTTT. Protein product: CASSHGLAGSTDTQYF.

A few counts support this clone. The rearrangement joins TRBV5-6 to TRBJ2-7; TRBD2 is a possible D gene (6 bases). The CDR3 runs to 12 residues. Trimming cost V 6 bases and J 3 bases, with 10 bases left between them. CDR1 and CDR2 (germline): SGHDT, YYEEEE. In DNA form, the CDR3 reads TGTGCCAGCACCCGGCGGGGCTACGAGCAGTACTTC. Protein: CASTRRGYEQYF.

The chain has TRBV30 and TRBJ1-1, with 8 bases identical to TRBD1. J was trimmed by 1 base and V by 2 bases; bases with no gene match: 9. The CDR3 is 16 amino acids. The germline V gene has CDR1 GTSNPN and CDR2 SVGIG (reference sequence). Here the CDR3 reads CAWSPNLGTGNTEAFF. CDR3 DNA: TGTGCCTGGAGTCCAAACCTTGGGACAGGGAACACTGAAGCTTTCTTT.

The chain is built from TRBV5-1 and TRBJ2-7; D unresolved. CDR1 and CDR2 (germline): SGHRS, YFSETQ. The CDR3 length is 14 residues. The V and J ends lost 0 bases and 6 bases respectively, with 13 bases between them. The CDR3 DNA sequence: TGCGCCAGCAGCTTGGGCGCAGCTAGAGTCGAGCAGTACTTC. The encoded protein is CASSLGAARVEQYF.

The chain couples TRBV27 to TRBJ1-4; 10 bases are a match to TRBD1. Germline V gene lookup returns CDR1 MNHEY and CDR2 SMNVEV (reference sequence). V shed 7 bases and J 8 bases; nucleotides not matched to a gene: 4. CDR3 size: 13 residues. The CDR3 sequence: CASTGTGEEKLFF. For the CDR3, the DNA is TGTGCCAGCACCGGGACAGGGGAGGAAAAACTGTTTTTT. The variable domain in full, completed from reference TRBV27 and TRBJ1-4, reads EAQVTQNPRYLITVTGKKLTVTCSQNMNHEYMSWYRQDPGLGLRQIYYSMNVEVTDKGDVPEGYKVSRKEKRNFPLILESPSPNQTSLYFCASTGTGEEKLFFGSGTQLSVL.

This clone was observed a handful of times. The chain has TRBV21-1 and TRBJ1-1; the table gives TRBD1 as D, unverified against the DNA. TRBV21-1 is a pseudogene. The CDR3 runs to 17 residues. CDR3 sequence reads: CASSFGQGYYGGTEAFF. The CDR3 DNA is TGTGCCAGCTCCTTTGGACAGGGATACTACGGGGGCACTGAAGCTTTCTTT.

The chain employs TRBV7-2 and TRBJ1-5; D might be TRBD1 (6 bases). The CDR3 has 15 amino acids. Trimming shortened V by 5 bases and J by 4 bases, and 15 bases separated the two germline ends. CDR1 is SGHTA, CDR2 FQGNSA, per germline. Here the CDR3 DNA reads TGTGCCAGCAGCCAAGCGGGGGGCGGGAATCAGCCCCAGCATTTT. This sequence encodes CASSQAGGGNQPQHF.

This rearrangement joins TRBV7-9 to TRBJ2-2; the match to TRBD2 covers 10 bases. With V trimmed by 5 bases and J by 6 bases, 9 bases remained unmatched. CDR3 size: 16 residues. The germline CDR1 and CDR2 sequences are SEHNR and FQNEAQ (reference sequence). The CDR3 reads CASSPGLAVKPGELFF. The CDR3 nucleotides are TGTGCCAGCAGCCCAGGACTAGCGGTCAAACCCGGGGAGCTGTTTTTT.

The rearrangement joins TRBV6-6 to TRBJ1-1; D is unresolved. The CDR3 extends over 11 amino acids. Per the germline V gene, CDR1 is MNHNY and CDR2 is SVGAGI (reference sequence). The V end lost 7 bases, the J end lost 4 bases, and 7 bases lay between the germline ends. The CDR3 here is CASTLITEAFF. The CDR3 coding sequence is TGTGCCAGCACCTTAATCACTGAAGCTTTCTTT.

This chain uses TRBV25-1 with TRBJ2-2; 9 nucleotides match TRBD1. The CDR3 covers 15 residues. With 4 bases clipped from V and 7 bases from J, the junction kept 7 bases outside the gene matches. Germline V gene lookup returns CDR1 MGHDK and CDR2 SYGVNS. CDR3 bases: TGTGCCAGCAGTGTCACAGGGGGCGACGGCGGGGAGCTGTTTTTT. Translated, it gives CASSVTGGDGGELFF.

The rearrangement links TRBV4-1 to TRBJ1-3; weak D call: TRBD1 (5 bases). The V end lost 4 bases, the J end lost 0 bases, and 13 bases lay between the germline ends. The CDR3 runs to 16 residues. Looked up from germline, CDR1 is MGHRA and CDR2 is YSYEKL. In DNA form, the CDR3 reads TGCGCCAGCAGCCTTACGTCGACAGTCTCTGGAAACACCATATATTTT. This translates into CASSLTSTVSGNTIYF.

The genes are TRBV29-1 and TRBJ2-1; 8 bases line up with TRBD2. V dropped 7 bases and J dropped 7; count of bases not matched to a gene: 9. The CDR3 extends over 13 amino acids. Germline values: CDR1 SQVTM, CDR2 ANQGSEA. CDR3 loop: CSGVEVAGNEQFF. CDR3 DNA sequence: TGCAGCGGAGTTGAGGTAGCGGGAAATGAGCAGTTCTTC.

The chain couples TRBV4-3 to TRBJ2-7; 11 nucleotides align to TRBD2. V was clipped by 4 bases and J by 2 bases; unmatched bases: 4. The CDR3 length is 15 residues. Looked up from germline, CDR1 is LGHNA and CDR2 is YSLEER. The CDR3 DNA sequence: TGCGCCAGCAGCCCGGGACTAGCGGCTACCTACGAGCAGTACTTC. This codes for CASSPGLAATYEQYF.